The 10 T cell receptor beta chains below were found in one sample sequenced in a study of CD8+ T cells in alopecia areata. Extracted RNA was reverse transcribed into cDNA, the sequencing template. Profiling relied on immunoSEQ multiplex PCR, and the TCRdb table lists in-frame clones only, not all of them. The data hold more than 200,000 clones, with 67% observed a single time. Sample: CD4+ T cells sorted from blood, taken at week 0. All receptors derive from a human donor with alopecia areata.

The V call is TRBV27, the J call TRBJ2-7; TRBD2 is a possible D gene (5 bases). Trimming stripped 2 bases from V and 6 bases from J, with 11 bases between. The CDR3 runs to 13 residues. Germline CDR1 reads MNHEY; CDR2 reads SMNVEV (reference sequence). CDR3 in amino acids: CASSLRRGGEQYF. The CDR3 nucleotides are TGTGCCAGCAGTTTACGCCGGGGTGGCGAGCAGTACTTC.

Remarks on this clone: This CDR3 is also generated by other DNA sequences in the sample. This chain's CDR3 is CASSFGDTQYF. Written as DNA, the CDR3 is TGTGCCAGCAGTTTCGGGGATACGCAGTATTTT. The chain is built from TRBV27 and TRBJ2-3; D is unresolved. Germline V lookup: CDR1 MNHEY, CDR2 SMNVEV (reference sequence). The CDR3 spans 11 residues. Between the trimmed V and J ends, which lost 3 bases and 6 bases, there was a span of 4 bases.

The chain recombines TRBV25-1 with TRBJ2-1; perhaps TRBD2 as D (5 bases). With 2 bases removed from V and 10 bases from J, the gap between germline ends came to 15 bases. The CDR3 spans 14 residues. The germline V gene encodes CDR1 MGHDK and CDR2 SYGVNS. CDR3 nucleotides: TGTGCCAGCAGTGAACCCAACGCGGGTGGGGAGCAGTTCTTC. Encoded protein: CASSEPNAGGEQFF. Drawing the rest from reference TRBV25-1 and TRBJ2-1, the complete variable domain is EADIYQTPRYLVIGTGKKITLECSQTMGHDKMYWYQQDPGMELHLIHYSYGVNSTEKGDLSSESTVSRIRTEHFPLTLESARPSHTSQYLCASSEPNAGGEQFFGPGTRLTVL.

The V call is TRBV29-1, the J call TRBJ1-1; D call uncertain. Germline assignment: CDR1 SQVTM and CDR2 ANQGSEA. The CDR3 contains 12 residues. V was shortened by 6 bases and J by 5 bases, with 13 bases between the two germline ends. CDR3 amino acids: CSVVNWRTEAFF. CDR3 nucleotides: TGCAGCGTCGTGAATTGGAGGACTGAAGCTTTCTTT.

This chain uses TRBV5-1 with TRBJ2-5, with 9 positions matching TRBD1. The V and J ends lost 7 bases and 3 bases, in that order; junction bases with no gene match: 10. CDR1 and CDR2 (germline): SGHRS, YFSETQ. This CDR3 spans 15 amino acids. The CDR3 nucleotides are TGCGCCAGCGGACTCCGGGACAGGGCGAAAGAGACCCAGTACTTC. This sequence encodes CASGLRDRAKETQYF.

This clone was seen more than once but under ten times. The chain has TRBV30 and TRBJ2-3; D perhaps matches TRBD2 (5 bases). V was pared by 4 bases and J by 4 bases, with 21 bases between. The CDR3 has 16 amino acids. Germline values: CDR1 GTSNPN, CDR2 SVGIG (reference sequence). CDR3 residues: CAWIPRRLTVSDTQYF. CDR3 sequence (DNA): TGTGCCTGGATTCCTAGGAGACTAACCGTGTCAGATACGCAGTATTTT.

The chain is built from TRBV21-1 and TRBJ2-4; TRBD2 is the table's D call and was not checked against the DNA. TRBV21-1 is given as a pseudogene. This CDR3 region has 16 residues. The CDR3, as DNA: TGTGCCAGCAGCAAACGGGGGATCTTAGCCAAAAACATTCAGTACTTC. Its translation is CASSKRGILAKNIQYF.

The chain is built from TRBV7-9 and TRBJ1-2; weak D call: TRBD1 (5 bases). V lost 5 bases and J lost 6, with 7 bases in between. CDR1 is SEHNR, CDR2 FQNEAQ, per germline (reference sequence). This CDR3 has 11 residues. CDR3 sequence (DNA): TGTGCCAGCAGCCAAGGGGATGGCTACACCTTC. This gives the protein CASSQGDGYTF.

The CDR3 region is CSANGNEQFF. DNA for the CDR3: TGCAGTGCTAACGGCAATGAGCAGTTCTTC. The chain uses TRBV20-1 and TRBJ2-1; no clear D. Germline V lookup: CDR1 DFQATT, CDR2 SNEGSKA (reference sequence). Trimming cost V 4 bases and J 6 bases, with 4 bases left between them. The CDR3 sequence is 10 residues long.

This clone has just a few counts. V usage is TRBV4-1 and J usage is TRBJ1-1; possible D gene TRBD1, 6 bases. Germline V gene sequence: CDR1 MGHRA, CDR2 YSYEKL. Deletions cut 1 base from V and 0 bases from J, with 9 bases between. The CDR3 extends over 15 amino acids. As DNA, the CDR3 is TGCGCCAGCAGCCAAGGGGGACACCTGAACACTGAAGCTTTCTTT. Protein product: CASSQGGHLNTEAFF.